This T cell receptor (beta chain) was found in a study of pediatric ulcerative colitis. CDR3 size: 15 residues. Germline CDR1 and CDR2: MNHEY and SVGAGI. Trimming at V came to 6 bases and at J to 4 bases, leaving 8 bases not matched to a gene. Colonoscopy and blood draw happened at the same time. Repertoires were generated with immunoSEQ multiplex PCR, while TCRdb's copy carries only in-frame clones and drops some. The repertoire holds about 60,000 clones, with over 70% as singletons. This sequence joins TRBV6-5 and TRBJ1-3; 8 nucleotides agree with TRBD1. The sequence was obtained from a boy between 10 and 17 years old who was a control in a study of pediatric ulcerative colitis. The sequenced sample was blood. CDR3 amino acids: CASRSPGTGGNTIYF. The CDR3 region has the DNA TGTGCCAGCAGGTCTCCCGGGACAGGCGGAAACACCATATATTTT.